What follows is one T cell receptor beta chain and its context. This specimen comes from a study of blood T cell repertoires in COVID-19. Assay used: immunoSEQ multiplex PCR; TCRdb lists only in-frame clones, some missing. The sample lists 55,000 to 90,000 clones; around 82% were seen once. CDR1 is SGHAT, CDR2 FQNNGV, per germline. V was trimmed by 6 bases and J by 0 bases, leaving 12 bases between them. CDR3 size: 14 residues. The specimen was peripheral blood. This receptor was obtained from a woman in her sixties with acute or convalescent COVID-19. This chain uses TRBV11-2 with TRBJ2-7; D is perhaps TRBD1 (6 bases). CDR3 protein: CASRSQGNSYEQYF. The CDR3 DNA is TGTGCCAGCAGATCACAGGGTAACTCCTACGAGCAGTACTTC.